This TCR beta chain was retrieved from a study of low-dose radiotherapy and immunotherapy resistance in tumors (dated by TCRdb to between 2021 and 2024). Regarding the research as a whole: Patients in Cohort 1 were given 0.5 Gy per fraction every 2 weeks, and the prescribed total PTV dose was 6.5 Gy. The trial did not randomize participants into treatment groups. The translational analysis covered eight patients: three from the first dose cohort and the first five from the second dose cohort. Every two weeks, patients got intravenous cyclophosphamide at 200 mg/m2, given one day ahead of each radiation and immunotherapy administration. Nivolumab and ipilimumab were both given intravenously, with nivolumab at a 240 mg flat dose every two weeks and ipilimumab at 1 mg/kg every six weeks. For Cohort 2, the dose was 1 Gy per fraction given every two weeks, adding up to 13 Gy in total across 26 weeks. Starting on cycle 1 day 1, patients took 300 mg of aspirin by mouth once a day for four cycles.

These reads were obtained on an Illumina HiSeq 2500. To make first-strand cDNA, Superscript III was used along with a set of TRAV- and TRBV-specific primers so that both the TCRalpha and TCRbeta chains were covered. TCRs were amplified for around 20 PCR cycles with Phusion, using a constant-region primer paired with the adapter attached to the V primers. Isolated mRNA was amplified with the MessageAmp II aRNA Amplification Kit, using a roughly 16-hour in vitro transcription at 37°C. mRNA for TCR sequencing was isolated with the Dynabeads mRNA DIRECT Purification Kit. Indexed Illumina adapters were added in a second Phusion PCR of roughly 25 cycles, after which AMPure XP beads were used to purify the products. On the authors' methods: Using custom Perl scripts, TCR sequences encoding the same protein were pooled, out-of-frame sequences were removed, and the abundance of each clonotype was computed. The analysis excluded TCR sequences that were supported by just one read. Shannon entropy, Gini index, clonality, richness, and the frequency of TCRs shared between repertoires were included as repertoire metrics. TCRdb took the public reads, trimmed them with fastp at Q25, ran MiXCR for clone calling and kept in-frame beta chains. Under each unique CDR3 protein, matching rows form one entry showing the most common genes and DNA. These V and J calls rely on TCRdb rather than the paper's analysis. Counted in this sample were tens of thousands of distinct CDR3 sequences; under 20% of them appeared once. Together, the top ten hold under 7.5% of the sample.

Relative to germline, V is 2 bases shorter and J is 1 base shorter, with 10 bases between their ends. From cysteine to phenylalanine, the CDR3 is 15 amino acids long. Solely the CDR3 DNA is kept, with 45 bases framed from the first base. The germline V gene sets CDR1 to SGHVS and CDR2 to FNYEAQ. The sample's time point label, in plain terms: before trial treatment. The donors came from RACIN, which was a single-arm phase I dose-escalation trial that paired nivolumab and ipilimumab with aspirin, low-dose cyclophosphamide and low-dose radiotherapy. Eligible patients had advanced, TIL-negative solid tumors. There are many counts of this clonotype. There is no known antigen for this receptor. The record has no base qualities; no much larger clone is one base away.

The chain couples TRBV7-6 to TRBJ2-3, with TRBD1 as a weak D call on 6 bases. This clonotype was sampled from a male donor with prostate cancer. Sequences were derived from PBMCs, sampled before treatment. The CDR3 protein is CASSLLGGGTDTQYF. The sequence in DNA is TGTGCCAGCAGCTTACTAGGGGGTGGCACAGATACGCAGTATTTT.